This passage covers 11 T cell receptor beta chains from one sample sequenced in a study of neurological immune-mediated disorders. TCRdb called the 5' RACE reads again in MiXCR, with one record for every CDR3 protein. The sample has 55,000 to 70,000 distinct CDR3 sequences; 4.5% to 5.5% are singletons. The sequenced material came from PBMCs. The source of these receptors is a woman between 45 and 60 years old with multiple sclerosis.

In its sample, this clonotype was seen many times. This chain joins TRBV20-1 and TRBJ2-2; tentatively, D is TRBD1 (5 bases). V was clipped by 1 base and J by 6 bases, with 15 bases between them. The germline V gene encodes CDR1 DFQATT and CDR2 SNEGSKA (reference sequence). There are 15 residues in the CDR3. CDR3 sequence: CSARGVGLKAGELFF. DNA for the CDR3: TGCAGTGCTAGAGGTGTGGGGCTGAAAGCCGGGGAGCTGTTTTTT.

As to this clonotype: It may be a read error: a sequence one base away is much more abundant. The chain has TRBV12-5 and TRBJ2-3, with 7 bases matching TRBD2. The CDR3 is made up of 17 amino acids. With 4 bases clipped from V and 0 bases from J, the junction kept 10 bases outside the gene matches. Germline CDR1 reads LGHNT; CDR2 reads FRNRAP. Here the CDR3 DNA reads TGTGCTAGTGGTTGGGAGGGAGCCCGAACTAGCACAGATACGCAGTATTTT. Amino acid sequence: CASGWEGARTSTDTQYF.

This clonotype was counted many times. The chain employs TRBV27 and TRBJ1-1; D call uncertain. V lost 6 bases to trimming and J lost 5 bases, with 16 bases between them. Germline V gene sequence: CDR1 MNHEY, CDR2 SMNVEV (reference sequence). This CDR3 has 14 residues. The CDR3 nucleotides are TGTGCCAGCAGGTCTGGAGAGGGTTGGACTGAAGCTTTCTTT. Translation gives CASRSGEGWTEAFF.

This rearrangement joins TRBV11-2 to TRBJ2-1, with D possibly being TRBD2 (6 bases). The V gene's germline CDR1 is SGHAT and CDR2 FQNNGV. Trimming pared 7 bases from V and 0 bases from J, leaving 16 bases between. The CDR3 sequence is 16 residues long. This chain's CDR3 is CASTTGLWSSYNEQFF. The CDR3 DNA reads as TGTGCCAGCACCACGGGACTCTGGAGCTCCTACAATGAGCAGTTCTTC.

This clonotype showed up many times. The CDR3 nucleotides are TGCGCCAGCAGCTTGCTGTCCCCAGGGACCGGGGAGCTGTTTTTT. Amino acids: CASSLLSPGTGELFF. The chain has TRBV5-1 and TRBJ2-2; TRBD1 is a possible D gene (5 bases). The CDR3 covers 15 residues. From germline, CDR1 is SGHRS and CDR2 YFSETQ. V was clipped by 1 base and J by 5 bases, with 12 bases between them. The full variable domain, in which reference TRBV5-1 and TRBJ2-2 provide the parts outside the CDR3, is KAGVTQTPRYLIKTRGQQVTLSCSPISGHRSVSWYQQTPGQGLQFLFEYFSETQRNKGNFPGRFSGRQFSNSRSEMNVSTLELGDSALYLCASSLLSPGTGELFFGEGSRLTVL.

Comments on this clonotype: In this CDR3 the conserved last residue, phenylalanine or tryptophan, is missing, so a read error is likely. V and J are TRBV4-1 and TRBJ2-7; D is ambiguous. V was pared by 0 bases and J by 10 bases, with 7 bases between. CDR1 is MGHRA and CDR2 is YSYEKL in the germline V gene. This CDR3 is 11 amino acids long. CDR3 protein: CASSQDRVQYN. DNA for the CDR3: TGCGCCAGCAGCCAAGATAGGGTCCAGTACAAC.

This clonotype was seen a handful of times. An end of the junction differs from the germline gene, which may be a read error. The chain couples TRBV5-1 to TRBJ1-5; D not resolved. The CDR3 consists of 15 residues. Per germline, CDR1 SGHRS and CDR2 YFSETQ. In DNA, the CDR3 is TGCGCCAGCAGCTTGGACGGGTACGGCAATCAGCCCCAGAATTTT. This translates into CASSLDGYGNQPQNF.

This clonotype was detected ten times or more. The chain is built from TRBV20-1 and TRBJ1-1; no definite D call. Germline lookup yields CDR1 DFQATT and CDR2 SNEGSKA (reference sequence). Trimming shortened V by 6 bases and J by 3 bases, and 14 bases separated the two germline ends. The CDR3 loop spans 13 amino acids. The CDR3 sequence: CSAPSPRDTEAFF. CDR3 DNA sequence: TGCAGTGCCCCGTCTCCAAGGGACACTGAAGCTTTCTTT.

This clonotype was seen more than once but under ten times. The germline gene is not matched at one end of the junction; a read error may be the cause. The CDR3 sequence is CASSSGTGINQPQNF. As DNA, the CDR3 is TGTGCCAGCAGCTCCGGGACAGGGATAAATCAGCCCCAGAATTTT. V and J are TRBV7-6 and TRBJ1-5, with 9 bases fitting TRBD1. CDR3 length: 15 residues. CDR1 SGHVS and CDR2 FNYEAQ come from the germline V gene.

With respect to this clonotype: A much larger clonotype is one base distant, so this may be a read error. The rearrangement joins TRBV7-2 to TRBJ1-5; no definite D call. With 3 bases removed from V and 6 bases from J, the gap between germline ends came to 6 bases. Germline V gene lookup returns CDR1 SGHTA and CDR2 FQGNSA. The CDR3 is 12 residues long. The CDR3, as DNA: TGTGCCAGCAGCTTTATAGCTCAGCCCCAGCATTTT. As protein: CASSFIAQPQHF.

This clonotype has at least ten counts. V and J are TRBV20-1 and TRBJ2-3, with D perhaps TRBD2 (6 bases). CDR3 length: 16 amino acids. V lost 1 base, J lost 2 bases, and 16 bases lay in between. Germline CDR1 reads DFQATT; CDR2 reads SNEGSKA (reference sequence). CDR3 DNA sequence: TGCAGTGCTAGAGCGGTAAAGGACTACGACACAGATACGCAGTATTTT. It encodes CSARAVKDYDTDTQYF.